These 27 T cell receptor beta chains were sequenced from one sample in a study of blood T cells in healthy people across ages. The authors ran a second PCR of roughly 6 to 12 cycles using a sample-barcoded 5' primer and a J-beta primer mix. TCRdb called the 5' RACE reads again in MiXCR, with one record for every CDR3 protein. This repertoire shows 550,000 to 700,000 distinct CDR3 sequences, 25% to 30% found once; its top ten account for around 18%. Sequenced sample: blood. These receptors originate from a woman in her 70s in good health.

In regard to this clonotype: A read error may produce the germline difference seen at one junction end. The J gene is TRBJ2-1, the V gene TRBV5-1, with a possible D match to TRBD2 (5 bases). Germline CDR1 SGHRS, CDR2 YFSETQ. There are 12 residues in the CDR3. For the CDR3, the DNA is TGCGCCAGCAGCTTCGCCCGGGATGAGCAGTTCTTT. This sequence encodes CASSFARDEQFF.

This clonotype occurred a few times. The chain combines TRBV20-1 with TRBJ2-5; no definite D call. The CDR3 covers 11 residues. Germline V gene lookup returns CDR1 DFQATT and CDR2 SNEGSKA (reference sequence). V was pared by 3 bases and J by 3 bases, with 5 bases between. CDR3 loop: CSASDEETQYF. In DNA form, the CDR3 reads TGCAGTGCTAGCGATGAAGAGACCCAGTACTTC.

V is TRBV20-1 and J is TRBJ2-5, with 11 bases fitting TRBD2. CDR3 length: 14 residues. Trimming at V came to 3 bases and at J to 2 bases, leaving 2 bases not matched to a gene. Germline-derived CDR1 and CDR2 are DFQATT and SNEGSKA (reference sequence). This chain's CDR3 is CSASRLAGQETQYF. The CDR3 DNA follows: TGCAGTGCTAGTCGACTAGCGGGGCAAGAGACCCAGTACTTC.

This clonotype came up a few times. V and J are TRBV28 and TRBJ2-6; a weak D match, TRBD2 (6 bases). The ends were cut back, 7 bases at V and 4 bases at J, with 17 bases in the middle. Germline assignment: CDR1 MDHEN and CDR2 SYDVKM. The CDR3 has 16 amino acids. The CDR3 reads CASTLEGGFGANVLTF. DNA of the CDR3: TGTGCCAGCACCCTTGAGGGAGGTTTCGGGGCCAACGTCCTGACTTTC.

The chain combines TRBV4-3 with TRBJ2-3, with D possibly TRBD2 on 5 matching bases. Germline V gene lookup returns CDR1 LGHNA and CDR2 YSLEER. The ends were cut back, 3 bases at V and 8 bases at J, with 12 bases in the middle. This CDR3 comprises 13 residues. The CDR3: CASSQRAHVTQYF. The CDR3 bases are TGCGCCAGCAGCCAGCGGGCTCACGTTACGCAGTATTTT.

The V and J genes are TRBV20-1 and TRBJ1-4; a possible D gene is TRBD1 (5 bases). In germline, CDR1 is DFQATT, CDR2 SNEGSKA (reference sequence). This CDR3 is 12 amino acids long. The V gene lost 3 bases and the J gene lost 14 bases, with 16 bases spanning the gap. Here the CDR3 DNA reads TGCAGTGCTAGGGGGGACCCAAGGAACCTGTTTTTT. Its translation is CSARGDPRNLFF.

This clonotype has more than one count but fewer than ten. The chain's CDR3 is CSARAGFTNYGYTF. The CDR3 DNA reads TGCAGTGCTAGAGCGGGATTTACTAACTATGGCTACACCTTC. The chain couples TRBV20-1 to TRBJ1-2; D is uncertain. Germline V gives CDR1 DFQATT, CDR2 SNEGSKA (reference sequence). This CDR3 has 14 residues. Trimming took 1 base from V and 0 from J, leaving 9 bases between them.

V and J are TRBV4-2 and TRBJ2-1; tentative D call: TRBD2 (7 bases). V lost 4 bases and J lost 3, with 22 bases in between. Per germline, CDR1 LGHNA and CDR2 YNFKEQ. There are 18 residues in the CDR3. CDR3 sequence: CASSPEGDSGGLYNEQFF. The CDR3 DNA reads TGTGCCAGCAGCCCTGAGGGGGACTCGGGGGGACTCTACAATGAGCAGTTCTTC.

The chain carries TRBV5-6 and TRBJ2-5; D ambiguous. CDR1 is SGHDT and CDR2 is YYEEEE in the germline V gene. CDR3 length equals 12 residues. The ends were cut back, 4 bases at V and 3 bases at J, with 7 bases in the middle. The CDR3 is CASSRKKETQYF. CDR3 bases: TGTGCCAGCAGCCGGAAAAAAGAGACCCAGTACTTC.

This clonotype has only a few counts. The V gene is TRBV7-6, the J gene TRBJ2-2; possibly TRBD1 for D (6 bases). In germline, CDR1 is SGHVS, CDR2 FNYEAQ. Trimming took 0 bases from V and 6 from J, leaving 14 bases between them. The CDR3 has 16 residues. CDR3 sequence: CASSLAAGVPSGELFF. CDR3 bases: TGTGCCAGCAGCTTAGCGGCAGGGGTCCCCTCCGGGGAGCTGTTTTTT.

The chain has TRBV5-8 and TRBJ1-5, with D tentatively TRBD1 (5 bases). Trimming left V 4 bases short and J 7 bases short, with 18 bases between. Germline assignment: CDR1 SGHTS and CDR2 YDEGEE. The CDR3 runs to 15 residues. The CDR3 here is CASSLGPWGDQPQHF. The CDR3 nucleotides read TGTGCCAGCAGCCTCGGGCCCTGGGGGGACCAGCCCCAGCATTTT. Full variable domain (missing parts from reference TRBV5-8 and TRBJ1-5): EAGVTQSPTHLIKTRGQQATLRCSPISGHTSVYWYQQALGLGLQFLLWYDEGEERNRGNFPPRFSGRQFPNYSSELNVNALELEDSALYLCASSLGPWGDQPQHFGDGTRLSIL.

Concerning this clonotype itself: Germline and junction disagree at one end, which may indicate a read error. V is TRBV4-2 and J is TRBJ2-6; D is perhaps TRBD1 (5 bases). Germline V gene data show CDR1 as LGHNA and CDR2 as YNFKEQ. The CDR3 contains 16 residues. This CDR3 reads CASSQESVSGANVPTF. CDR3 coding DNA: TGTGCCAGCAGCCAAGAATCCGTCTCTGGGGCCAACGTCCCGACTTTC.

In its sample, this clonotype was seen a few times. The CDR3 spells CASSPSGGAAGELFF. The CDR3 nucleotides are TGTGCCAGCAGCCCGAGCGGGGGGGCCGCCGGGGAGCTGTTTTTT. The gene calls are TRBV11-1 and TRBJ2-2, with TRBD2 identical over 10 bases. The V gene end was trimmed by 5 bases and the J gene end by 6 bases; junction bases not matched to a gene: 6. Germline V gene sequence: CDR1 SGHAT, CDR2 FQDESV (reference sequence). The CDR3 covers 15 residues.

This clonotype was counted ten times or more. This rearrangement joins TRBV25-1 to TRBJ2-1; D is perhaps TRBD1 (6 bases). Trimming left V 5 bases short and J 7 bases short, with 6 bases between. CDR1 and CDR2 (germline): MGHDK, SYGVNS. This CDR3 region has 11 residues. CDR3 bases: TGTGCCAGCAGTCAGGGGAATGAGCAGTTCTTC. Protein product: CASSQGNEQFF.

The sample holds a few counts of this clonotype. V usage is TRBV7-3 and J usage is TRBJ2-5; TRBD1 aligns across 10 bases. The J call may be faulty, since TRBJ2-1 better matches the DNA end. This CDR3 spans 17 amino acids. CDR1 and CDR2 (germline): SGHTA, FQGTGA. The CDR3: CASSSPPGTGDRNEQFF. In DNA, the CDR3 is TGTGCCAGCAGCTCCCCCCCCGGGACAGGGGATCGGAATGAGCAGTTCTTC.

This clonotype turned up a few times. The CDR3 coding sequence is TGCGCCAGCAGCTCCGGGACAGGGTGGGCCACTGAAGCTTTCTTT. It translates to CASSSGTGWATEAFF. The chain is built from TRBV5-1 and TRBJ1-1; the match to TRBD1 covers 9 bases. Germline V gives CDR1 SGHRS, CDR2 YFSETQ. Trimming at V came to 3 bases and at J to 4 bases, leaving 7 bases not matched to a gene. The CDR3 is 15 residues long.

V is TRBV5-1 and J is TRBJ2-5; D might be TRBD1 or TRBD2, each matching 5 bases. This CDR3 is 15 amino acids long. The V gene's germline CDR1 is SGHRS and CDR2 YFSETQ. Trimming took off 3 bases at V and 0 bases at J, with 12 bases between the two ends. CDR3: CASSSGPTDQETQYF. In nucleotides, the CDR3 is TGCGCCAGCAGCTCGGGACCGACAGACCAAGAGACCCAGTACTTC. Using reference TRBV5-1 and TRBJ2-5 for the parts outside the CDR3, the full variable domain is KAGVTQTPRYLIKTRGQQVTLSCSPISGHRSVSWYQQTPGQGLQFLFEYFSETQRNKGNFPGRFSGRQFSNSRSEMNVSTLELGDSALYLCASSSGPTDQETQYFGPGTRLLVL.

V is TRBV19 and J is TRBJ1-2; D unresolved. CDR1 is LNHDA and CDR2 is SQIVND in the germline V gene (reference sequence). The CDR3 spans 12 residues. Trimming took 7 bases from V and 3 from J, leaving 9 bases between them. CDR3 nucleotide sequence: TGTGCCAGTAATGGACGGGACTATGGCTACACCTTC. Amino acid sequence: CASNGRDYGYTF.

This clonotype was seen a handful of times. The CDR3 loop is CASQRGASTDTQYF. The CDR3 DNA sequence: TGTGCCAGCCAGCGGGGGGCCAGCACAGATACGCAGTATTTT. The gene calls are TRBV2 and TRBJ2-3; 9 positions match TRBD2. The germline gives CDR1 SNHLY, CDR2 FYNNEI. The CDR3 contains 14 residues. The V gene end was trimmed by 8 bases and the J gene end by 0 bases; junction bases not matched to a gene: 3.

The rearrangement links TRBV29-1 to TRBJ2-2; 12 bases are shared with TRBD2. CDR3 length: 18 amino acids. Germline assignment: CDR1 SQVTM and CDR2 ANQGSEA. Trimming cost V 5 bases and J 0 bases; bases outside gene matches: 10. CDR3 protein: CSVSRRGLAGPNTGELFF. CDR3 in DNA: TGCAGCGTTTCCCGTAGGGGACTAGCGGGCCCGAACACCGGGGAGCTGTTTTTT.

The chain carries TRBV6-5 and TRBJ1-2, with unresolved D. Trimming shortened V by 6 bases and J by 2 bases, and 10 bases separated the two germline ends. The CDR3 runs 13 residues. Looked up from germline, CDR1 is MNHEY and CDR2 is SVGAGI. The CDR3 protein is CASSRQKNYGYTF. In DNA form, the CDR3 reads TGTGCCAGCAGCCGCCAAAAGAACTATGGCTACACCTTC.

CDR3 in DNA: TGCGCCAGCAGCCCCATAGCGGGAAGGGGAGATACGCAGTATTTT. This codes for CASSPIAGRGDTQYF. The chain carries TRBV4-1 and TRBJ2-3; 8 bases agree with TRBD2. V gave up 4 bases and J gave up 5 bases; unmatched junction bases: 8. Germline CDR1 MGHRA, CDR2 YSYEKL. CDR3 length: 15 amino acids.

The rearrangement uses TRBV20-1 and TRBJ2-5; a possible D gene is TRBD1 (5 bases). There are 14 residues in the CDR3. Trimming removed 2 bases at V and 5 bases at J, with 15 bases between. Germline V gene sequence: CDR1 DFQATT, CDR2 SNEGSKA (reference sequence). CDR3 sequence (DNA): TGCAGTGCTAGAATGGGTCAGGGCGGCGAGACCCAGTACTTC. It codes for CSARMGQGGETQYF.

The rearrangement joins TRBV6-2 or TRBV6-3 to TRBJ1-1; D may be TRBD1 (6 bases). V was clipped by 6 bases and J by 11 bases, with 19 bases between them. This CDR3 spans 13 amino acids. Germline-derived CDR1 and CDR2 are MNHEY and SVGEGT. The CDR3, as DNA: TGTGCCAGCAGAACCGGGACACCCAAAATGGCTTTCTTT. This encodes CASRTGTPKMAFF.

Ten or more counts support this clonotype. The chain employs TRBV6-5 and TRBJ1-1; TRBD1 aligns across 9 bases. Germline V lookup: CDR1 MNHEY, CDR2 SVGAGI. The CDR3 has 14 residues. The J segment lost 5 bases and the V segment lost 1 base, leaving 2 bases of the junction unmatched. In DNA form, the CDR3 reads TGTGCCAGCAGTTACTACAGGGGGCGGACTGAAGCTTTCTTT. Encoded protein: CASSYYRGRTEAFF.

V and J are TRBV20-1 and TRBJ2-1; D is perhaps TRBD2 (8 bases). V dropped 6 bases and J dropped 5 bases, with 20 bases sitting between them. This CDR3 is built from 15 residues. Germline values: CDR1 DFQATT, CDR2 SNEGSKA (reference sequence). This CDR3 is CSAQGGAGAHNEQFF. The DNA for the CDR3 is TGCAGTGCCCAGGGGGGAGCGGGGGCGCACAATGAGCAGTTCTTC.

The chain uses TRBV7-8 and TRBJ2-1; 8 nucleotides align to TRBD2. The CDR3 totals 13 residues. Germline V gives CDR1 SGHVS, CDR2 FQNEAQ. The J segment lost 7 bases and the V segment lost 6 bases, leaving 5 bases of the junction unmatched. CDR3 nucleotide sequence: TGTGCCAGCAGGGAAGCGGGGGCGAATGAGCAGTTCTTC. It is translated as CASREAGANEQFF.